This T cell receptor (beta chain) stems from a study of post-analysis software for immune sequencing data. Whole-study context: Progressive-relapsing, secondary progressive and relapsing-remitting multiple sclerosis were among the disease courses included.

Unique molecular identifiers were present in the TCR beta cDNA libraries. TCRdb re-called the PCR reads through MiXCR, storing one row per CDR3 protein. Counted here are about 200,000 distinct CDR3 sequences, 29% occurring once; the ten biggest clones make up 3.4%. The CDR3 sequence is 14 residues long. Germline assignment: CDR1 MNHEY and CDR2 SVGEGT. The V gene lost 2 bases and the J gene lost 0 bases, with 8 bases spanning the gap. This clonotype was found a few times. Its antigen is as yet unknown. Study-wide results and limits: Patients showed TRBV5-6, TRBV5-1 and TRBV20-1 among a handful of TRBV segments more frequent than in controls.

This TCR derives from a girl between 2 and 17 years old with multiple sclerosis. Sequenced input: blood. The chain uses TRBV6-2 or TRBV6-3 and TRBJ2-7, with D tentatively TRBD1 (6 bases). The CDR3 protein is CASSYRTVSYEQYF. CDR3 nucleotides: TGTGCCAGCAGTTACCGGACAGTCTCCTACGAGCAGTACTTC.